A single sample is the source of the 27 T cell receptor beta chains below, sequenced in a study of radiotherapy plus CTLA-4 blockade in lung cancer. The method was immunoSEQ multiplex PCR; TCRdb's version includes in-frame clones alone and lacks a portion of them. The repertoire holds 90,000 to 100,000 clones, with around 79% as singletons. Sequencing was performed on peripheral blood, taken from a patient treated with radiotherapy plus ipilimumab. These receptors were obtained from a human donor with non-small cell lung cancer who had a partial response to radiotherapy plus ipilimumab. Some clones in this sample may be carry-over from other donors' samples.

The genes are TRBV7-6 and TRBJ2-5; TRBD2 matches 8 bases. Germline lookup yields CDR1 SGHVS and CDR2 FNYEAQ. The CDR3 runs 15 residues. V shed 1 base and J 5 bases; nucleotides not matched to a gene: 6. The CDR3: CASSLVGLVGETQYF. DNA of the CDR3: TGTGCCAGCAGCTTAGTGGGACTAGTAGGGGAGACCCAGTACTTC.

This chain connects TRBV7-2 to TRBJ2-5; TRBD2 is a possible D gene (6 bases). Trimming left V 1 base short and J 5 bases short, with 8 bases between. This CDR3 spans 13 amino acids. The germline V gene has CDR1 SGHTA and CDR2 FQGNSA. This chain's CDR3 is CASSLGRVETQYF. The CDR3 DNA reads TGTGCCAGCAGCTTAGGGAGGGTTGAGACCCAGTACTTC.

This clone was detected a few times. V is TRBV11-2 and J is TRBJ2-7, with D possibly matching TRBD1 (6 bases). The length of the CDR3 is 14 residues. Germline loops: CDR1 SGHAT, CDR2 FQNNGV. V lost 7 bases to trimming and J lost 6 bases, with 19 bases between them. DNA for the CDR3: TGTGCCAGCACCAATACAGGGTTCCTTTTCGAGCAGTACTTC. This codes for CASTNTGFLFEQYF.

V is TRBV7-2 and J is TRBJ2-5; D may be TRBD2 (6 bases). The CDR3 is 15 residues long. V shed 4 bases and J shed 5 bases, with 17 bases lying between them. CDR1 and CDR2 (germline): SGHTA, FQGNSA. This CDR3 is CASSSWLGGWETQYF. CDR3 nucleotide sequence: TGTGCCAGCAGCTCTTGGTTGGGGGGATGGGAGACCCAGTACTTC.

This clone came up a few times. This rearrangement joins TRBV18 to TRBJ1-3; 7 positions match TRBD1. The CDR3 is 15 residues long. V dropped 3 bases and J dropped 4; count of bases not matched to a gene: 6. Germline CDR1 reads KGHSH; CDR2 reads LQKENI. The chain's CDR3 is CASSPSQGTGNTIYF. The CDR3 bases are TGTGCCAGCTCACCGTCACAGGGGACCGGAAACACCATATATTTT.

CDR3: CASSSDRGAGNTIYF. The CDR3 region has the DNA TGTGCCAGCAGCTCTGACAGGGGGGCTGGAAACACCATATATTTT. This chain joins TRBV7-2 and TRBJ1-3, with 9 nucleotides matching TRBD1. The CDR3 extends over 15 amino acids. Losses at the gene ends were 4 bases for V and 2 bases for J; bases not matched to a gene: 3. Germline V CDR1 and CDR2: SGHTA, FQGNSA.

This clone counts as medium-sized (0.01 to 0.1%). The DNA for the CDR3 is TGTGCCAGCAGTTTTGACAGGGGCTATGCGGAAGCTTTCTTT. Its translation: CASSFDRGYAEAFF. This chain uses TRBV6-6 with TRBJ1-1; 8 bases line up with TRBD1. The V gene's germline CDR1 is MNHNY and CDR2 SVGAGI (reference sequence). The length of the CDR3 is 14 residues. V gave up 4 bases and J gave up 8 bases; unmatched junction bases: 9.

The chain links TRBV6-5 to TRBJ2-7, with D perhaps matching TRBD1 (6 bases). CDR1 and CDR2 (germline): MNHEY, SVGAGI. The CDR3 loop spans 12 amino acids. Trimming left V 8 bases short and J 3 bases short, with 11 bases between. The CDR3 DNA follows: TGTGCCAGCGCCCAGGGGAACTACGAGCAGTACTTC. It is translated as CASAQGNYEQYF.

This clone has only a few counts. The chain joins TRBV7-3 to TRBJ1-1; the match to TRBD1 covers 7 bases. This CDR3 spans 13 amino acids. Germline CDR1 SGHTA, CDR2 FQGTGA. The V gene end was trimmed by 2 bases and the J gene end by 11 bases; junction bases not matched to a gene: 8. This CDR3 is CASSLRQGVRAFF. Written as DNA, the CDR3 is TGTGCCAGCAGCTTACGACAGGGAGTGCGCGCTTTCTTT.

This sequence joins TRBV5-6 and TRBJ2-1; 7 bases align to TRBD2. Losses at the gene ends were 0 bases for V and 6 bases for J; bases not matched to a gene: 12. The CDR3 is 17 amino acids. Germline assignment: CDR1 SGHDT and CDR2 YYEEEE. The CDR3 spells CASSLAFGTTFGNEQFF. The CDR3 DNA sequence: TGTGCCAGCAGCTTGGCCTTTGGGACTACCTTTGGCAATGAGCAGTTCTTC. The variable domain in full, with the rest retrieved from reference TRBV5-6 and TRBJ2-1, is DAGVTQSPTHLIKTRGQQVTLRCSPKSGHDTVSWYQQALGQGPQFIFQYYEEEERQRGNFPDRFSGHQFPNYSSELNVNALLLGDSALYLCASSLAFGTTFGNEQFFGPGTRLTVL.

This chain links TRBV7-2 with TRBJ2-7; D unresolved. The CDR3 is made up of 13 amino acids. Germline CDR1 is SGHTA and CDR2 is FQGNSA. Trimming took 2 bases from V and 2 from J, leaving 7 bases between them. The CDR3: CASSLMSAYEQYF. CDR3 DNA sequence: TGTGCCAGCAGCTTAATGTCCGCCTACGAGCAGTACTTC.

This rearrangement joins TRBV28 to TRBJ1-1; 8 bases align to TRBD1. The germline gives CDR1 MDHEN, CDR2 SYDVKM. The CDR3 has 14 residues. Unmatched junction bases numbered 3, after V lost 5 bases and J lost 1 base. CDR3 sequence: CASSAGGENTEAFF. CDR3 nucleotides: TGTGCCAGCAGTGCAGGGGGCGAGAACACTGAAGCTTTCTTT.

The chain is built from TRBV7-9 and TRBJ2-1; possibly TRBD2 for D (5 bases). This CDR3 contains 15 residues. The V gene's germline CDR1 is SEHNR and CDR2 FQNEAQ (reference sequence). V was pared by 5 bases and J by 5 bases, with 16 bases between. The CDR3 DNA is TGTGCCAGCAGCCGCCGAGGTGAGGGAGACAATGAGCAGTTCTTC. Its protein is CASSRRGEGDNEQFF.

The V call is TRBV5-1, the J call TRBJ2-1; no firm D call. The CDR3 consists of 12 residues. The germline V gene encodes CDR1 SGHRS and CDR2 YFSETQ. V was trimmed by 4 bases and J by 3 bases, leaving 5 bases between them. CDR3 sequence: CASSLSYNEQFF. The CDR3 nucleotides read TGCGCCAGCAGCCTCAGCTACAATGAGCAGTTCTTC.

The genes are TRBV4-2 and TRBJ1-3; D is unresolved. Per germline, CDR1 LGHNA and CDR2 YNFKEQ. The length of the CDR3 is 15 residues. Trimming stripped 0 bases from V and 8 bases from J, with 14 bases between. The DNA for the CDR3 is TGTGCCAGCAGCCAAGAAAAAAATACTGCGGACACCATATATTTT. It yields the protein CASSQEKNTADTIYF.

This clone was counted between two and nine times. This CDR3 reads CASLGLSGNTIYF. In nucleotides, the CDR3 is TGTGCCAGCCTAGGCCTCTCTGGAAACACCATATATTTT. The V and J genes are TRBV6-1 and TRBJ1-3; D remains unclear. Germline V gene lookup returns CDR1 MNHNS and CDR2 SASEGT. The CDR3 length is 13 residues. Trimming removed 8 bases at V and 0 bases at J, with 8 bases between.

In its sample, this clone was seen once. The V call is TRBV4-1, the J call TRBJ2-2, with 11 bases identical to TRBD2. The CDR3 is 17 amino acids. Germline V CDR1 and CDR2: MGHRA, YSYEKL. The V segment lost 0 bases and the J segment 7 bases; nucleotides outside the gene matches: 7. The CDR3 sequence: CASSQDFSGGAFGELFF. DNA for the CDR3: TGCGCCAGCAGCCAAGATTTTAGCGGGGGGGCTTTCGGGGAGCTGTTTTTT.

In its sample, this clone was seen a few times. The rearrangement uses TRBV6-1 and TRBJ1-4, with D possibly matching TRBD1 (6 bases). The CDR3 length is 13 residues. Between the trimmed V and J ends, which lost 6 bases and 7 bases, there was a span of 12 bases. Germline lookup yields CDR1 MNHNS and CDR2 SASEGT. DNA of the CDR3: TGTGCCAGCAGCAGGGGACGAACTGAAAAACTGTTTTTT. Protein product: CASSRGRTEKLFF.

The CDR3 region has the DNA TGTGCCAGCAGTGACCGACAGAAACCCTACGAGCAGTACTTC. Its protein product is CASSDRQKPYEQYF. The chain links TRBV6-5 to TRBJ2-7; D possibly corresponds to TRBD1 (5 bases). V was clipped by 5 bases and J by 2 bases, with 13 bases between them. Germline CDR1 MNHEY, CDR2 SVGAGI. This CDR3 is 14 amino acids long.

This CDR3 reads CASSVGSGRGRGGYTF. The CDR3, as DNA: TGTGCCAGCAGCGTAGGTTCCGGGAGGGGGCGCGGTGGCTACACCTTC. This sequence joins TRBV9 and TRBJ1-2; TRBD1 matches at 7 bases. J was trimmed by 7 bases and V by 0 bases; bases with no gene match: 12. CDR3 size: 16 residues. The germline gives CDR1 SGDLS, CDR2 YYNGEE.

The chain is built from TRBV7-3 and TRBJ1-3; 8 nucleotides align to TRBD1. Trimming removed 4 bases from V and 4 bases from J; junction bases left unmatched: 9. In germline, CDR1 is SGHTA, CDR2 FQGTGA. The CDR3 consists of 16 residues. CDR3 nucleotides: TGTGCCAGCAGCTCGAGGACAGGGAGAGGGGGAAACACCATATATTTT. Translation: CASSSRTGRGGNTIYF.

The chain recombines TRBV5-8 with TRBJ2-5; 9 nucleotides align to TRBD1. The CDR3 totals 16 residues. Per germline, CDR1 SGHTS and CDR2 YDEGEE. After removal of 4 bases from V and 2 bases from J, the junction contained 9 bases not matched to a gene. The CDR3 DNA reads TGTGCCAGCAGCGGGGGGACAGGGACCATTCAAGAGACCCAGTACTTC. Its translation is CASSGGTGTIQETQYF.

V gene TRBV29-1 combines with J gene TRBJ2-3; 10 bases agree with TRBD2. After removal of 7 bases from V and 9 bases from J, the junction contained 16 bases not matched to a gene. CDR3 size: 15 residues. Germline V lookup: CDR1 SQVTM, CDR2 ANQGSEA. The CDR3 spells CSADSASGSGYTQYF. CDR3 nucleotides: TGCAGCGCGGATTCGGCTAGCGGGAGTGGATACACGCAGTATTTT.

The rearrangement links TRBV4-2 to TRBJ2-1, with TRBD2 matching over 10 bases. V dropped 2 bases and J dropped 4; count of bases not matched to a gene: 5. Germline CDR1 and CDR2: LGHNA and YNFKEQ. The CDR3 consists of 16 residues. The chain's CDR3 is CASSQTDSGRYNEQFF. The CDR3 bases are TGTGCCAGCAGCCAAACGGATAGCGGGAGGTACAATGAGCAGTTCTTC.

The chain is built from TRBV7-3 and TRBJ2-2; 10 nucleotides agree with TRBD2. This CDR3 comprises 16 residues. V trimming: 5 bases; J trimming: 7 bases; junction bases outside the gene matches: 10. The germline V gene has CDR1 SGHTA and CDR2 FQGTGA. For the CDR3, the DNA is TGTGCCAGCAGCAGTCCCAGCGGGGGGGCAATCGGGGAGCTGTTTTTT. It encodes CASSSPSGGAIGELFF.

This rearrangement joins TRBV7-2 to TRBJ2-2, with TRBD2 matching 8 bases. Trimming took 9 bases from V and 0 from J; bases not matched to a gene: 9. Per the germline V gene, CDR1 is SGHTA and CDR2 is FQGNSA. This CDR3 is built from 16 residues. The CDR3 DNA sequence: TGTGCCAGTTGGACGACCGGGGGGGCGAACACCGGGGAGCTGTTTTTT. Encoded protein: CASWTTGGANTGELFF.

This clone was detected once. The rearrangement links TRBV7-2 to TRBJ2-3; TRBD1 matches at 11 bases. Germline CDR1 SGHTA, CDR2 FQGNSA. The CDR3 loop spans 16 amino acids. The J segment lost 6 bases and the V segment lost 5 bases, leaving 10 bases of the junction unmatched. This chain's CDR3 is CASSQRDRGSLDTQYF. DNA for the CDR3: TGTGCCAGCAGCCAGCGGGACAGGGGGAGCTTGGATACGCAGTATTTT. The full variable domain, its missing parts supplied by reference TRBV7-2 and TRBJ2-3, is GAGVSQSPSNKVTEKGKDVELRCDPISGHTALYWYRQSLGQGLEFLIYFQGNSAPDKSGLPSDRFSAERTGGSVSTLTIQRTQQEDSAVYLCASSQRDRGSLDTQYFGPGTRLTVL.